The next 24 T cell receptor beta chains were all read from a single sample in a study of cytomegalovirus exposure and HLA in healthy donors. With 60 Vbeta and 13 Jbeta primers, the PCR was carried out. Assay: immunoSEQ multiplex PCR; the TCRdb copy retains only in-frame clones and omits some. The sample records some 170,000 clones, 77% being singletons. The sequencing sample was made of PBMCs. The receptors were gathered from a woman aged 55-69 years in good health and CMV-seropositive.

This chain connects TRBV6-5 to TRBJ2-7; possibly TRBD1 for D (6 bases). Trimming removed 6 bases from V and 2 bases from J, with 14 bases in between. This CDR3 is 14 amino acids long. Germline V gene lookup returns CDR1 MNHEY and CDR2 SVGAGI. In DNA form, the CDR3 reads TGTGCCAGCAGACGCGAGACAGGCCCCTACGAGCAGTACTTC. Its translation: CASRRETGPYEQYF.

This chain links TRBV5-5 with TRBJ2-7, with 8 bases matching TRBD2. CDR3 length: 14 amino acids. With 4 bases clipped from V and 3 bases from J, the junction kept 6 bases outside the gene matches. Germline V gene data show CDR1 as SGHKS and CDR2 as YYEKEE (reference sequence). The CDR3 nucleotides are TGTGCCAGCAGCCCGGGGACTAGAAACTACGAGCAGTACTTC. Its protein product is CASSPGTRNYEQYF.

V usage is TRBV19 and J usage is TRBJ2-2; weak D call: TRBD2 (5 bases). Per the germline V gene, CDR1 is LNHDA and CDR2 is SQIVND (reference sequence). With 5 bases removed from V and 2 bases from J, the gap between germline ends came to 15 bases. CDR3 length equals 16 residues. CDR3 sequence reads: CASSWEPRPNTGELFF. Here the CDR3 DNA reads TGTGCCAGTAGTTGGGAGCCCCGTCCCAACACCGGGGAGCTGTTTTTT.

The chain carries TRBV5-1 and TRBJ2-2, with D possibly being TRBD2 (6 bases). The germline V and J ends were trimmed by 0 bases and 6 bases, with 9 bases remaining between them. Germline V gene lookup returns CDR1 SGHRS and CDR2 YFSETQ. The CDR3 spans 14 residues. CDR3 nucleotides: TGCGCCAGCAGCTTGGGGGAGGTCCCCGGGGAGCTGTTTTTT. Amino acid sequence: CASSLGEVPGELFF.

This clone was counted a few times. The chain joins TRBV19 to TRBJ1-2; 8 positions match TRBD1. The CDR3 runs to 14 residues. Germline CDR1 reads LNHDA; CDR2 reads SQIVND (reference sequence). Unmatched junction bases numbered 6, after V lost 5 bases and J lost 4 bases. In DNA form, the CDR3 reads TGTGCCAGTAGTCCCCGGGACAGGATCTATGGCTACACCTTC. Protein product: CASSPRDRIYGYTF.

The chain uses TRBV5-4 and TRBJ1-2, with 11 bases aligning to TRBD1. CDR1 and CDR2 from the germline V gene are SGHNT and YYREEE (reference sequence). This CDR3 is built from 13 residues. The V segment lost 4 bases and the J segment 8 bases; nucleotides outside the gene matches: 4. The CDR3 sequence: CASSAGQGGGYTF. Here the CDR3 DNA reads TGTGCCAGCAGCGCGGGACAGGGGGGCGGCTACACCTTC.

The chain recombines TRBV6-6 with TRBJ2-1; 9 bases match TRBD2. V shed 6 bases and J 8 bases; nucleotides not matched to a gene: 14. Germline-derived CDR1 and CDR2 are MNHNY and SVGAGI (reference sequence). CDR3 length: 16 residues. CDR3 protein: CASSPGGAGGRDEQFF. CDR3 DNA: TGTGCCAGCAGCCCAGGGGGGGCGGGGGGGCGGGATGAGCAGTTCTTC.

CDR3 sequence: CASSSGWASGAYNEQFF. The CDR3 bases are TGTGCCAGCAGCTCCGGTTGGGCTAGCGGGGCTTACAATGAGCAGTTCTTC. The V call is TRBV11-2, the J call TRBJ2-1; TRBD2 matches 9 bases. V lost 4 bases to trimming and J lost 4 bases; unmatched junction nucleotides: 11. CDR1 and CDR2 (germline): SGHAT, FQNNGV. This CDR3 has 17 residues.

V is TRBV5-1 and J is TRBJ1-3; D call uncertain. With 0 bases removed from V and 4 bases from J, the gap between germline ends came to 8 bases. CDR3 length equals 14 residues. Germline V gene sequence: CDR1 SGHRS, CDR2 YFSETQ. The CDR3 reads CASSLGIAGNTIYF. Written as DNA, the CDR3 is TGCGCCAGCAGCTTGGGTATCGCGGGAAACACCATATATTTT. Drawing the rest from reference TRBV5-1 and TRBJ1-3, the complete variable domain is KAGVTQTPRYLIKTRGQQVTLSCSPISGHRSVSWYQQTPGQGLQFLFEYFSETQRNKGNFPGRFSGRQFSNSRSEMNVSTLELGDSALYLCASSLGIAGNTIYFGEGSWLTVV.

J is TRBJ2-2 and V is TRBV19; D not certain. The CDR3 runs 12 residues. Germline CDR1 and CDR2: LNHDA and SQIVND (reference sequence). The V and J ends lost 3 bases and 7 bases respectively, with 6 bases between them. The DNA of the CDR3 is TGTGCCAGTAGTATGAGAGGCGGGGAGCTGTTTTTT. Its protein product is CASSMRGGELFF.

This sequence joins TRBV28 and TRBJ1-6; D call uncertain. V lost 4 bases to trimming and J lost 17 bases, with 9 bases between them. Germline values: CDR1 MDHEN, CDR2 SYDVKM. This CDR3 contains 10 residues. The CDR3 sequence is CASSSRGVHF. CDR3 DNA sequence: TGTGCCAGCAGTTCCCGGGGTGTCCACTTT.

This clone was observed a few times. J is TRBJ2-7 and V is TRBV18; 9 bases fit TRBD1. Trimming at V came to 4 bases and at J to 1 base, leaving 11 bases not matched to a gene. Germline-derived CDR1 and CDR2 are KGHSH and LQKENI. The CDR3 runs 17 residues. The CDR3 here is CASSLNQPGQGSYEQYF. The CDR3 nucleotides are TGTGCCAGCTCACTCAACCAACCGGGACAGGGATCCTACGAGCAGTACTTC.

The rearrangement links TRBV6-5 to TRBJ2-3; no clear D. The ends were cut back, 2 bases at V and 2 bases at J, with 11 bases in the middle. This CDR3 spans 15 amino acids. Germline V gene lookup returns CDR1 MNHEY and CDR2 SVGAGI. CDR3 sequence (DNA): TGTGCCAGCAGTTACGAGAGCCGTGCCACAGATACGCAGTATTTT. Its translation: CASSYESRATDTQYF.

This clone was found a few times. This chain uses TRBV27 with TRBJ1-4, with no clear D. The CDR3 totals 16 residues. Trimming pared 6 bases from V and 0 bases from J, leaving 14 bases between. Per germline, CDR1 MNHEY and CDR2 SMNVEV (reference sequence). The CDR3 is CASRMGGLATNEKLFF. Written as DNA, the CDR3 is TGTGCCAGCAGGATGGGAGGACTAGCAACTAATGAAAAACTGTTTTTT.

The chain links TRBV30 to TRBJ1-1; TRBD1 aligns across 7 bases. CDR1 is GTSNPN and CDR2 is SVGIG in the germline V gene (reference sequence). The CDR3 has 11 residues. V trimming: 4 bases; J trimming: 7 bases; junction bases outside the gene matches: 3. For the CDR3, the DNA is TGTGCCTGGACCCGACAGGGTGAAGCTTTCTTT. Protein product: CAWTRQGEAFF.

The rearrangement joins TRBV28 to TRBJ1-3, with D maybe TRBD1 (5 bases). The CDR3 has 14 residues. V lost 6 bases and J 3 bases, leaving 12 bases between the germline ends. CDR1 and CDR2 (germline): MDHEN, SYDVKM. The CDR3 DNA reads TGTGCCAGCAGCCGACAGTCTGTTGGAAACACCATATATTTT. It translates to CASSRQSVGNTIYF.

The J gene is TRBJ2-2, the V gene TRBV19, with a weak D call TRBD1 (6 bases). The germline V gene has CDR1 LNHDA and CDR2 SQIVND (reference sequence). The CDR3 is 16 residues long. V shed 4 bases and J shed 4 bases, with 16 bases lying between them. The CDR3 reads CASSRNHRVGTGELFF. The CDR3 nucleotides read TGTGCCAGTAGTAGAAACCACAGGGTAGGCACCGGGGAGCTGTTTTTT.

The chain carries TRBV5-1 and TRBJ2-7, with 8 bases identical to TRBD1. Unmatched junction bases numbered 7, after V lost 4 bases and J lost 4 bases. CDR1 SGHRS and CDR2 YFSETQ come from the germline V gene. CDR3 length: 14 amino acids. For the CDR3, the DNA is TGCGCCAGCAGCCAGGGGGCTGTTGCTTACGAGCAGTACTTC. It encodes CASSQGAVAYEQYF.

The V gene is TRBV29-1, the J gene TRBJ2-7, with D perhaps TRBD2 (6 bases). V lost 4 bases and J 0 bases, leaving 10 bases between the germline ends. The CDR3 has 13 amino acids. Germline values: CDR1 SQVTM, CDR2 ANQGSEA. CDR3 sequence reads: CSVAPGSSYEQYF. CDR3 nucleotides: TGCAGCGTTGCCCCCGGGAGCTCCTACGAGCAGTACTTC.

This clone turned up a few times. This chain connects TRBV5-4 to TRBJ2-1; weak D call: TRBD2 (6 bases). The V gene's germline CDR1 is SGHNT and CDR2 YYREEE (reference sequence). V gave up 3 bases and J gave up 1 base, with 14 bases separating them. This CDR3 comprises 16 residues. The CDR3 sequence is CASSSPGEISYNEQFF. The CDR3 nucleotides are TGTGCCAGCAGCTCCCCGGGGGAGATTTCCTACAATGAGCAGTTCTTC.

V usage is TRBV7-2 and J usage is TRBJ2-3, with 10 bases lining up with TRBD1. The CDR3 is 13 amino acids. CDR1 is SGHTA, CDR2 FQGNSA, per germline. The trim removed 1 base at V and 14 bases at J, leaving 6 bases unmatched. CDR3 bases: TGTGCCAGCAGCTTAGTGGGGGGGGACAGGGGGTATTTT. Its protein product is CASSLVGGDRGYF.

This clone was detected a few times. V is TRBV28 and J is TRBJ1-4, with 7 bases matching TRBD1. The CDR3 contains 17 residues. Germline loops: CDR1 MDHEN, CDR2 SYDVKM. The J segment lost 4 bases and the V segment lost 4 bases, leaving 12 bases of the junction unmatched. CDR3 sequence reads: CASSSAPGTAFNEKLFF. CDR3 sequence (DNA): TGTGCCAGCAGTTCTGCTCCCGGGACAGCTTTTAATGAAAAACTGTTTTTT. Drawing the rest from reference TRBV28 and TRBJ1-4, the complete variable domain is DVKVTQSSRYLVKRTGEKVFLECVQDMDHENMFWYRQDPGLGLRLIYFSYDVKMKEKGDIPEGYSVSREKKERFSLILESASTNQTSMYLCASSSAPGTAFNEKLFFGSGTQLSVL.

The gene calls are TRBV10-3 and TRBJ2-2; 14 bases map to TRBD2. The CDR3 has 16 amino acids. CDR1 ENHRY and CDR2 SYGVKD come from the germline V gene. V lost 7 bases and J lost 4; bases outside the gene matches: 5. The CDR3 sequence is CAITVGTSGGTGELFF. The CDR3 coding sequence is TGTGCCATCACCGTGGGGACTAGCGGGGGCACCGGGGAGCTGTTTTTT.

The rearrangement links TRBV6-6 to TRBJ2-3; TRBD2 agrees at 10 bases. The V segment lost 7 bases and the J segment 6 bases; nucleotides outside the gene matches: 7. The germline V gene has CDR1 MNHNY and CDR2 SVGAGI (reference sequence). The CDR3 extends over 14 amino acids. CDR3 nucleotides: TGTGCCAGCACAGGACTAGCGGTTGGTGATACGCAGTATTTT. This gives the protein CASTGLAVGDTQYF.